The 27 T cell receptor beta chains given below trace back to one sample, sequenced in a study of OX40 agonist ivuxolimab in advanced cancers. Clones were read by immunoSEQ multiplex PCR, and TCRdb kept only the in-frame ones, dropping some. Counted here are 53,000 or so clones, 60% to 80% occurring once; the ten biggest clones make up under 2.5%. The sample here was CD4+ or CD8+ T cells sorted from blood, taken in a trial of the OX40 agonist ivuxolimab. Receptors originate from an adult with an advanced solid tumor such as melanoma, head and neck, liver or kidney cancer.

This chain connects TRBV2 to TRBJ1-5; 7 bases map to TRBD1. CDR1 is SNHLY, CDR2 FYNNEI, per germline. The CDR3 runs to 15 residues. J gave up 4 bases and V 0 bases, and 3 bases lay outside the gene matches. CDR3 region: CASSEAQGSNQPQHF. CDR3 bases: TGTGCCAGCAGTGAAGCACAGGGGTCTAATCAGCCCCAGCATTTT.

This sequence joins TRBV7-2 and TRBJ2-3, with no clear D. V was pared by 5 bases and J by 3 bases, with 6 bases between. This CDR3 is 12 amino acids long. CDR1 is SGHTA and CDR2 is FQGNSA in the germline V gene. CDR3 residues: CASSPGTDTQYF. The CDR3 DNA is TGTGCCAGCAGCCCCGGGACAGATACGCAGTATTTT.

The chain couples TRBV11-2 to TRBJ2-7; D unresolved. The germline gives CDR1 SGHAT, CDR2 FQNNGV. This CDR3 spans 13 amino acids. Trimming pared 1 base from V and 3 bases from J, leaving 7 bases between. The CDR3 sequence is CASSLVPNYEQYF. The CDR3, as DNA: TGTGCCAGCAGCTTAGTCCCAAACTACGAGCAGTACTTC. Complete variable domain (other parts from reference TRBV11-2 and TRBJ2-7): EAGVAQSPRYKIIEKRQSVAFWCNPISGHATLYWYQQILGQGPKLLIQFQNNGVVDDSQLPKDRFSAERLKGVDSTLKIQPAKLEDSAVYLCASSLVPNYEQYFGPGTRLTVT.

The J gene is TRBJ1-3, the V gene TRBV30, with D possibly matching TRBD1 (5 bases). Germline V gene sequence: CDR1 GTSNPN, CDR2 SVGIG (reference sequence). The CDR3 is 15 amino acids. Trimming stripped 5 bases from V and 0 bases from J, with 14 bases between. CDR3 in DNA: TGTGCCTGGGCGGAAACAGGTCGCTCTGGAAACACCATATATTTT. This sequence encodes CAWAETGRSGNTIYF. The complete variable domain, with remaining parts taken from reference TRBV30 and TRBJ1-3, reads SQTIHQWPATLVQPVGSPLSLECTVEGTSNPNLYWYRQAAGRGLQLLFYSVGIGQISSEVPQNLSASRPQDRQFILSSKKLLLSDSGFYLCAWAETGRSGNTIYFGEGSWLTVV.

In this sample, this clone turned up a few times. The rearrangement joins TRBV18 to TRBJ1-5, with TRBD1 identical over 7 bases. V was pared by 3 bases and J by 7 bases, with 3 bases of the junction left unmatched. CDR3 length: 13 amino acids. Germline CDR1 and CDR2: KGHSH and LQKENI. The CDR3 nucleotides are TGTGCCAGCTCACCTACAGGGGACCAGCCCCAGCATTTT. Its protein is CASSPTGDQPQHF.

In its sample, this clone ranks as medium-sized. V usage is TRBV27 and J usage is TRBJ2-7, with 11 bases identical to TRBD1. V shed 5 bases and J 4 bases; nucleotides not matched to a gene: 7. This CDR3 contains 15 residues. Germline V lookup: CDR1 MNHEY, CDR2 SMNVEV (reference sequence). This chain's CDR3 is CASSISGTGGYEQYF. DNA of the CDR3: TGTGCCAGCAGTATCAGCGGGACAGGGGGTTACGAGCAGTACTTC.

The V gene is TRBV5-1, the J gene TRBJ1-1; 8 bases fit TRBD1. Germline-derived CDR1 and CDR2 are SGHRS and YFSETQ. V shed 4 bases and J 5 bases; nucleotides not matched to a gene: 4. There are 13 residues in the CDR3. CDR3 protein: CASSHGQGTEAFF. Here the CDR3 DNA reads TGCGCCAGCAGCCATGGACAGGGTACTGAAGCTTTCTTT.

A single count supports this clone. V is TRBV7-2 and J is TRBJ1-2; no clear D. The CDR3 contains 12 residues. CDR1 is SGHTA and CDR2 is FQGNSA in the germline V gene. V lost 5 bases and J lost 4, with 8 bases in between. The CDR3 DNA reads as TGTGCCAGCAGCCTAGACTTCTATGGCTACACCTTC. It encodes CASSLDFYGYTF. Supplemented by reference TRBV7-2 and TRBJ1-2, the full variable domain reads GAGVSQSPSNKVTEKGKDVELRCDPISGHTALYWYRQSLGQGLEFLIYFQGNSAPDKSGLPSDRFSAERTGGSVSTLTIQRTQQEDSAVYLCASSLDFYGYTFGSGTRLTVV.

J is TRBJ1-1 and V is TRBV6-5; possibly TRBD1 for D (6 bases). V was shortened by 4 bases and J by 2 bases, with 17 bases between the two germline ends. The CDR3 length is 16 residues. Germline-derived CDR1 and CDR2 are MNHEY and SVGAGI. In DNA form, the CDR3 reads TGTGCCAGCAGTTTTCGACAGGCCGGAGGTAACACTGAAGCTTTCTTT. It encodes CASSFRQAGGNTEAFF.

This clone was detected only a few times. The chain uses TRBV5-4 and TRBJ2-3, with 7 bases identical to TRBD2. The V segment lost 0 bases and the J segment 6 bases; nucleotides outside the gene matches: 7. The germline CDR1 and CDR2 sequences are SGHNT and YYREEE (reference sequence). The CDR3 is made up of 15 amino acids. CDR3 sequence reads: CASSLDGGRTDTQYF. The CDR3 region has the DNA TGTGCCAGCAGCTTGGATGGCGGGAGAACCGATACGCAGTATTTT.

The gene calls are TRBV11-3 and TRBJ1-3, with unresolved D. Deletions cut 3 bases from V and 2 bases from J, with 11 bases between. The germline CDR1 and CDR2 sequences are SGHNT and YENEEA. This CDR3 spans 15 amino acids. The CDR3, as DNA: TGTGCCAGCAGCTTCTCGGGATTTGCTGGAAACACCATATATTTT. This sequence encodes CASSFSGFAGNTIYF.

The chain combines TRBV2 with TRBJ2-1; 8 nucleotides agree with TRBD2. J gave up 3 bases and V 1 base, and 11 bases lay outside the gene matches. Germline CDR1 reads SNHLY; CDR2 reads FYNNEI. The CDR3 length is 18 residues. The CDR3 is CASSEGTVAGFGYNEQFF. Here the CDR3 DNA reads TGTGCCAGCAGTGAAGGAACGGTAGCGGGATTCGGCTACAATGAGCAGTTCTTC.

This clone has just a few counts. CDR3 bases: TGTGCCAGCTCAGTAGGGAGCAATCAGCCCCAGCATTTT. This gives the protein CASSVGSNQPQHF. The rearrangement joins TRBV18 to TRBJ1-5, with D unresolved. The CDR3 covers 13 residues. Germline values: CDR1 KGHSH, CDR2 LQKENI. The V gene lost 5 bases and the J gene lost 1 base, with 6 bases spanning the gap.

This chain links TRBV28 with TRBJ1-5; D call uncertain. Germline lookup yields CDR1 MDHEN and CDR2 SYDVKM. The CDR3 runs 15 residues. The V end was cut by 4 bases, the J end by 3 bases, with 13 bases between. CDR3 in DNA: TGTGCCAGCAGTTCAAGTAAGGGTTACAATCAGCCCCAGCATTTT. Translated: CASSSSKGYNQPQHF.

J is TRBJ2-2 and V is TRBV14; D gene unclear. The CDR3 length is 14 residues. Trimming removed 2 bases at V and 5 bases at J, with 9 bases between. CDR1 SGHDN and CDR2 FVKESK come from the germline V gene. The CDR3 DNA reads as TGTGCCAGCAGCCAAACGGCTGTAACCGGGGAGCTGTTTTTT. Its translation is CASSQTAVTGELFF.

This rearrangement joins TRBV10-3 to TRBJ2-7; a possible D gene is TRBD2 (5 bases). Germline V CDR1 and CDR2: ENHRY, SYGVKD. The CDR3 is 14 residues long. The V end was cut by 2 bases, the J end by 2 bases, with 10 bases between. This CDR3 is CAISEPATTYEQYF. The CDR3 DNA reads as TGTGCCATCAGTGAGCCTGCGACTACCTACGAGCAGTACTTC.

This clone was found once. The chain links TRBV5-5 to TRBJ2-7, with 7 positions matching TRBD1. This CDR3 contains 13 residues. Germline CDR1 and CDR2: SGHKS and YYEKEE (reference sequence). Trimming cost V 4 bases and J 2 bases; bases outside gene matches: 3. For the CDR3, the DNA is TGTGCCAGCAGCCGGACAGGAGCCTACGAGCAGTACTTC. Amino acids: CASSRTGAYEQYF.

A note on this clone: Germline is not matched at one junction end, which may reflect a read error. The chain is built from TRBV7-9 and TRBJ2-2; 10 bases fit TRBD2. The CDR3 sequence is 15 residues long. Germline-derived CDR1 and CDR2 are SEHNR and FQNEAQ (reference sequence). For the CDR3, the DNA is TGTGCCAACAGCGGGAGGGCCCTCGACACCGGGGAGCTGTTTTTT. Amino acid sequence: CANSGRALDTGELFF.

About this clone itself: Other nucleotide sequences from this sample produce the same CDR3. The chain has TRBV18 and TRBJ1-5; no clear D. This CDR3 is built from 13 residues. Trimming took 2 bases from V and 5 from J, leaving 7 bases between them. Germline loops: CDR1 KGHSH, CDR2 LQKENI. CDR3 protein: CASSPGRDQPQHF. The CDR3 nucleotides read TGTGCCAGCTCACCAGGCCGGGATCAGCCCCAGCATTTT.

This clone was recorded a few times. The chain links TRBV28 to TRBJ1-5; D ambiguous. Germline loops: CDR1 MDHEN, CDR2 SYDVKM. CDR3 length: 14 residues. Trimming stripped 2 bases from V and 7 bases from J, with 12 bases between. CDR3 residues: CASSLGMIWQPQHF. The DNA for the CDR3 is TGTGCCAGCAGTTTAGGGATGATATGGCAGCCCCAGCATTTT.

The rearrangement joins TRBV2 to TRBJ1-5, with a weak D call TRBD1 (6 bases). The V gene's germline CDR1 is SNHLY and CDR2 FYNNEI. Trimming shortened V by 3 bases and J by 9 bases, and 12 bases separated the two germline ends. The CDR3 has 13 amino acids. CDR3 sequence: CASSEDSSRPQHF. CDR3 bases: TGTGCCAGCAGTGAGGACAGTTCTCGGCCCCAGCATTTT.

This clone has just one count. The chain joins TRBV5-1 to TRBJ2-2; D perhaps matches TRBD1 (7 bases). The V end lost 9 bases, the J end lost 6 bases, and 18 bases lay between the germline ends. Per germline, CDR1 SGHRS and CDR2 YFSETQ. This CDR3 contains 14 residues. The CDR3: CATAGGGASGELFF. The CDR3 DNA sequence: TGCGCCACCGCTGGAGGGGGCGCGTCCGGGGAGCTGTTTTTT.

This chain joins TRBV5-4 and TRBJ2-1, with 10 positions matching TRBD2. Germline lookup yields CDR1 SGHNT and CDR2 YYREEE (reference sequence). This CDR3 comprises 16 residues. J lost 3 bases, V lost 4 bases, and 7 bases had no gene match. CDR3: CASSLGLAANYNEQFF. CDR3 nucleotide sequence: TGTGCCAGCAGCCTCGGACTAGCGGCCAACTACAATGAGCAGTTCTTC.

The chain joins TRBV19 to TRBJ2-1; 9 positions agree with TRBD1. The CDR3 sequence is 13 residues long. The germline V gene has CDR1 LNHDA and CDR2 SQIVND (reference sequence). V lost 4 bases and J lost 9; bases outside the gene matches: 4. The CDR3: CASSSTGGSEQFF. The CDR3 nucleotides read TGTGCCAGTAGTAGTACAGGGGGCAGTGAGCAGTTCTTC.

The V call is TRBV5-1, the J call TRBJ2-5; 7 nucleotides line up with TRBD2. Trimming at V came to 0 bases and at J to 6 bases, leaving 5 bases not matched to a gene. This CDR3 contains 14 residues. Germline values: CDR1 SGHRS, CDR2 YFSETQ. The CDR3 region has the DNA TGCGCCAGCAGCTTGGAGACTAGCAGTCAGACCCAGTACTTC. Translated: CASSLETSSQTQYF.

The V gene is TRBV7-6, the J gene TRBJ2-3; no reliable D call. Germline V gene lookup returns CDR1 SGHVS and CDR2 FNYEAQ. V lost 5 bases, J lost 3 bases, and 18 bases lay in between. The CDR3 runs to 16 residues. CDR3 nucleotides: TGTGCCAGCAGCCCACGCTTTAGGGAACGGACAGATACGCAGTATTTT. This encodes CASSPRFRERTDTQYF.

The CDR3 DNA is TGTGCCAGCGAGGGTCTTTCACCTCTGAACACTGAAGCTTTCTTT. Translating it yields CASEGLSPLNTEAFF. The rearrangement uses TRBV2 and TRBJ1-1; D remains unclear. V was clipped by 8 bases and J by 0 bases, with 16 bases between them. This CDR3 contains 15 residues. CDR1 SNHLY and CDR2 FYNNEI come from the germline V gene.